The clone carrying this T cell receptor beta chain came up a few times. This entry belongs to a study of T cell repertoires in cytomegalovirus infection. J lost 3 bases, V lost 1 base, and 7 bases had no gene match. The CDR3 has 17 amino acids. The germline CDR1 and CDR2 sequences are LGHNA and YSLEER. Each CDR3 protein is one row after TCRdb ran MiXCR on the reads. The sample records approximately 200,000 distinct CDR3 sequences, about 30% being singletons. The sequenced material came from PBMCs. This chain joins TRBV4-3 and TRBJ2-2, with TRBD1 matching over 8 bases. This receptor was identified in a human donor in good health (CMV status not recorded). Some clones in this sample may be carry-over from other donors' samples. Written as DNA, the CDR3 is TGCGCCAGCAGCCAAGGGACAGGGAGTCGGTACACCGGGGAGCTGTTTTTT. Translating it yields CASSQGTGSRYTGELFF.